This TCR beta chain was retrieved from a study of regulatory T cells in long-lasting Graves disease. Study-level results: Persistent Graves' patients showed reduced TCR diversity versus newly diagnosed patients. Segments TRBV28, TRBJ1-2 and TRBJ2-5 showed preferential usage in persistent disease. Blood alone, not thyroid tissue, was studied.

Arm-PCR of CDR3 regions and iRepertoire HTBI primers were the basis on which TCR beta libraries were built. MiXCR, applied by TCRdb to the multiplex PCR reads, yields one record per CDR3 protein. The table lists roughly 420,000 distinct CDR3 sequences, 15% to 20% of them singletons. Described time point: newly diagnosed GD, antithyroid drugs for less than 3 months. Construction of the TCR library relied on RNA isolated from PBMCs. The CDR3 runs 15 residues. Germline lookup yields CDR1 DFQATT and CDR2 SNEGSKA (reference sequence). The ends lost 5 bases at V and 2 bases at J; junction bases unmatched: 10. This clonotype was recorded many times. What it binds is unknown. These data are also associated with another study on T cells in Graves' hyperthyroidism and ophthalmopathy. That source reports: Using the HTBI primer set, a first-round RT-PCR was run on the TCR CDR3.

V usage is TRBV20-1 and J usage is TRBJ2-3, with 7 bases matching TRBD2. This receptor was obtained from a woman between 18 and 29 years old with Graves disease. Material: peripheral blood mononuclear cells (PBMCs), obtained at new diagnosis, from a patient treated with antithyroid drugs. The CDR3 bases are TGCAGTGCTCCCCCGGGGGGAGCGCCCACAGATACGCAGTATTTT. Translated, it gives CSAPPGGAPTDTQYF.